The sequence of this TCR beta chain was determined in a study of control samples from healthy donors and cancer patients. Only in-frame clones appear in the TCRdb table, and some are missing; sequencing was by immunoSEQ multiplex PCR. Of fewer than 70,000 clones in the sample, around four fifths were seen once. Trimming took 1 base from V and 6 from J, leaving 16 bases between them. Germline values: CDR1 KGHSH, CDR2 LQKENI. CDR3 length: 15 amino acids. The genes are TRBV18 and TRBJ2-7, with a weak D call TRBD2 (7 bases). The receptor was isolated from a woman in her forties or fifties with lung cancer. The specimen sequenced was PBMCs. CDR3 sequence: CASSPLEGGAVEQYF. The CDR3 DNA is TGTGCCAGCTCACCACTTGAGGGGGGGGCGGTCGAGCAGTACTTC.